This T cell receptor (beta chain) was identified in a study of graft-versus-host responses after intestinal transplantation. Study-level information: Transplants were multivisceral, liver-intestinal, or isolated intestinal. Whole-study findings and limits: Recipient marrow contained GvH clones, some of which appeared first in ileum or blood.

With respect to this clone: Its antigen is still unknown.

The repertoire was sequenced with immunoSEQ multiplex PCR; TCRdb's copy has only in-frame clones and lacks some. The sample has around 120,000 clones; approximately 92% are singletons. V gave up 8 bases and J gave up 8 bases; unmatched junction bases: 10. This CDR3 has 14 amino acids. Germline-derived CDR1 and CDR2 are SEHNR and FQNEAQ (reference sequence). The specimen was unstimulated CD4+ T cells sorted from spleen or lymph node cells, collected before intestinal transplant. This TCR came from a human donor who received an intestinal transplant. The rearrangement joins TRBV7-9 to TRBJ2-1; 9 nucleotides line up with TRBD2. CDR3 coding DNA: TGTGCCAGCCCCCGTCCGGGGACTAGCTATGAGCAGTTCTTC. Its protein product is CASPRPGTSYEQFF.